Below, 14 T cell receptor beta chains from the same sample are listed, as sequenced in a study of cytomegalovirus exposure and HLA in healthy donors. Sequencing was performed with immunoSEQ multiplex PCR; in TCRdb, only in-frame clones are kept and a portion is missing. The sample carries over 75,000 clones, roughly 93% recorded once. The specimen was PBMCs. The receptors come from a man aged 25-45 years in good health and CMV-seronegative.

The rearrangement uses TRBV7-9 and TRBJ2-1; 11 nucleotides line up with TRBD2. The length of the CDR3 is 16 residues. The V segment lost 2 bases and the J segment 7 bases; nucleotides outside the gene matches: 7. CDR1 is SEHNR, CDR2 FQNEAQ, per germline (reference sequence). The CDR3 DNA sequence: TGTGCCAGCAGCTTAAAAATTAGCGGGAGGGTTAATGAGCAGTTCTTC. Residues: CASSLKISGRVNEQFF.

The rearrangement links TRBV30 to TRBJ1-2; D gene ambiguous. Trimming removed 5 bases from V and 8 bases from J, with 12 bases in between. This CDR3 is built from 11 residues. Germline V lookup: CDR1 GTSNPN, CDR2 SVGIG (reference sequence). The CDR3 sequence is CAWYRILGYTF. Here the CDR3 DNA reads TGTGCCTGGTACAGAATTTTAGGCTACACCTTC. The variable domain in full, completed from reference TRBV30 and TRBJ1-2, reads SQTIHQWPATLVQPVGSPLSLECTVEGTSNPNLYWYRQAAGRGLQLLFYSVGIGQISSEVPQNLSASRPQDRQFILSSKKLLLSDSGFYLCAWYRILGYTFGSGTRLTVV.

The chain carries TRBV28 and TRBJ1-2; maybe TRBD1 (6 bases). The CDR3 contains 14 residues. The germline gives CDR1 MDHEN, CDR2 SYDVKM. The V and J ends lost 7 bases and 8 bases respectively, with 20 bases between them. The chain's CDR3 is CASISGASPRGYTF. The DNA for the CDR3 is TGTGCCAGCATCTCAGGGGCCTCCCCGAGAGGCTACACCTTC.

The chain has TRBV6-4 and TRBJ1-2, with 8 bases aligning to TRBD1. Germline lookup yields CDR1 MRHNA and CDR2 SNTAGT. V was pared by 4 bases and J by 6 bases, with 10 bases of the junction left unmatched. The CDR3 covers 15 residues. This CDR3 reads CASSVEQGEIDGYTF. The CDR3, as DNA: TGTGCCAGCAGTGTCGAACAGGGGGAGATTGATGGCTACACCTTC.

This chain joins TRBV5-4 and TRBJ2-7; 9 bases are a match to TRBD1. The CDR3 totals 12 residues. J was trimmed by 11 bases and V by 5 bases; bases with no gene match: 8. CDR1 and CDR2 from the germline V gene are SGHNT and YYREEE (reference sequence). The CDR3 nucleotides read TGTGCCAGCAGATCAGACAGGGGGAGGGAGTACTTC. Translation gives CASRSDRGREYF.

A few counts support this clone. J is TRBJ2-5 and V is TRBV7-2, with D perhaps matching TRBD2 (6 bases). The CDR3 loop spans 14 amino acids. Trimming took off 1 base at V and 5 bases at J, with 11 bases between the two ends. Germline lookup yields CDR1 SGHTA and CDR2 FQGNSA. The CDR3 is CASSLGGKRETQYF. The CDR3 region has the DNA TGTGCCAGCAGCTTAGGCGGGAAACGGGAGACCCAGTACTTC.

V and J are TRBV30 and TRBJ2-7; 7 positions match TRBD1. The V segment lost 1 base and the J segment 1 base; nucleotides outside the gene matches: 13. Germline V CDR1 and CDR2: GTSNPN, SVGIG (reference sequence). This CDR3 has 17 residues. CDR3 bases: TGTGCCTGGAGTGGGGCGTCAGGGGGAAAATCATCCTACGAGCAGTACTTC. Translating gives CAWSGASGGKSSYEQYF.

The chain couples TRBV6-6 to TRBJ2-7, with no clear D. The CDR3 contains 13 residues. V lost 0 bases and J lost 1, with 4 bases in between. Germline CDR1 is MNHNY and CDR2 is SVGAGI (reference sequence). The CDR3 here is CASSYSSSYEQYF. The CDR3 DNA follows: TGTGCCAGCAGTTACTCTAGTTCCTACGAGCAGTACTTC.

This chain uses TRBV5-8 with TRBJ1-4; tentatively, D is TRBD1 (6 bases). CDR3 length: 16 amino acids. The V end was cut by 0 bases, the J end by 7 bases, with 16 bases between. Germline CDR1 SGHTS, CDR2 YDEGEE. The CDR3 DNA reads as TGTGCCAGCAGCTTGGGGGAAACAGGGTTTCGTGAAAAACTGTTTTTT. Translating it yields CASSLGETGFREKLFF.

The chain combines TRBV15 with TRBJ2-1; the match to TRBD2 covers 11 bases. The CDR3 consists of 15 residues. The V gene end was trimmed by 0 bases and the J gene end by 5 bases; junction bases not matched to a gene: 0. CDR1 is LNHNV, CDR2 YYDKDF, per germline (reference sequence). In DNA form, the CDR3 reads TGTGCCACCAGCAGAGATAGCGGGGGGGACAATGAGCAGTTCTTC. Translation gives CATSRDSGGDNEQFF.

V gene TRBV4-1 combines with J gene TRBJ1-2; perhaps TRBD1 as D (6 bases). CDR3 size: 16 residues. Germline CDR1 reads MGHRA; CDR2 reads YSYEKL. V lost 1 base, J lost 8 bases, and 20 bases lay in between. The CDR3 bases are TGCGCCAGCAGCCAAGTAAACGATCCACAGGGACGGGGCTACACCTTC. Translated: CASSQVNDPQGRGYTF.

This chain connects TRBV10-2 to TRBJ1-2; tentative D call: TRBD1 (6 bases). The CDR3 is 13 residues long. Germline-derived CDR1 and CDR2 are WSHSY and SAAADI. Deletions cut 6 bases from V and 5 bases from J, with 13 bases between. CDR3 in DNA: TGCGCCAGCAGCACAGGGAGGGGGTATGGCTACACCTTC. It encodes CASSTGRGYGYTF.

The CDR3 reads CASSERDISYEQYF. The CDR3 DNA follows: TGCGCCAGCAGTGAAAGAGACATCTCCTACGAGCAGTACTTC. J is TRBJ2-7 and V is TRBV10-1; D is uncertain. With 3 bases removed from V and 0 bases from J, the gap between germline ends came to 9 bases. The CDR3 runs to 14 residues. Germline assignment: CDR1 WNHNN and CDR2 SYGVQD (reference sequence).

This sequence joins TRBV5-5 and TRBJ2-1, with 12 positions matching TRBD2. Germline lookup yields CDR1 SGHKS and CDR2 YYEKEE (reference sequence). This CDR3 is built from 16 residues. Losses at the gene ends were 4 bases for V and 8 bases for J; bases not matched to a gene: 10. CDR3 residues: CASSTTLAGGGDEQFF. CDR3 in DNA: TGTGCCAGCAGCACGACACTAGCGGGGGGAGGCGATGAGCAGTTCTTC.